The following is a T cell receptor (beta chain) sequence with its context. The antigen remains unidentified. The record originates from a study of T cells expressing NK-cell markers. Study-level results: The share of CD8+ T cells held by dominant NKG2C+ clonotypes was about 1.0-7.5% in more than 5 donors.

TCR beta cDNA was made by 5'RACE template switching with UMIs. TCRdb processed the 5' RACE reads again and assigns one entry to each CDR3 protein, with no DNA. This sample contains approximately 550,000 distinct CDR3 sequences. The CDR3 is 15 residues long. Per the germline V gene, CDR1 is MNHNS and CDR2 is SASEGT. This TCR was sampled from a man younger than 35 in good health. What was sequenced was blood T cells: a sorted CD56 or NKG2C T cell subset, CD4+ or CD8+ T cells, or bulk PBMC T cells (not recorded which). The V call is TRBV6-1, the J call TRBJ2-3. This CDR3 reads CASSLTNFGTDTQYF.